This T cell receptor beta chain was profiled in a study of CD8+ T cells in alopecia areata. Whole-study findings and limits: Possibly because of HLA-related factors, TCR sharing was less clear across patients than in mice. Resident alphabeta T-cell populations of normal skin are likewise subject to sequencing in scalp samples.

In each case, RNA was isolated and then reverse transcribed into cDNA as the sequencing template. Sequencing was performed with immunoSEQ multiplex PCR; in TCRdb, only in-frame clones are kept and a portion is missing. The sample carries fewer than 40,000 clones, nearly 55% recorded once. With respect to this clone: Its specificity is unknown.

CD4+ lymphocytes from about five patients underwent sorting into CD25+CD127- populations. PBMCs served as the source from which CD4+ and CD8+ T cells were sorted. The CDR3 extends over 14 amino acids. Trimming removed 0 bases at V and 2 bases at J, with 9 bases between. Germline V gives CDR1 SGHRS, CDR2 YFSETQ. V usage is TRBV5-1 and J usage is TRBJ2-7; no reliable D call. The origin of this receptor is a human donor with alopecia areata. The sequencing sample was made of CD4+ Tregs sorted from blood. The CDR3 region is CASSLEGLTYEQYF. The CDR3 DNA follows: TGCGCCAGCAGCTTGGAAGGCTTAACCTACGAGCAGTACTTC.